This entry describes one T cell receptor beta chain. The antigen this receptor binds is unknown. Within one base of it there is no much larger clone, and no base qualities were kept. The entry originates in a study of cytomegalovirus exposure and HLA in healthy donors (dated by TCRdb to about 2017). About the full investigation: An earlier analysis of 550 to 700 of the donors reported about 250 Gb of sequence data and some 100 million unique TCR beta sequences from approximately 180 million T cells. An early release that covered about 640 HLA-typed donors contained about 290 gigabases of sequencing data and roughly 84 million unique TCR sequences. The genetic ancestry cluster associated with self-reported Caucasian donors included 81% of the roughly 400 genotyped donors. The study aimed to test whether signatures of past pathogen exposure could be identified by cataloging public T cell receptors. The T cell repertoires of some 700 subjects were profiled by immunosequencing and related to cytomegalovirus serostatus. In addition to the first cohort of 666 subjects, a separate validation cohort of approximately 130 different subjects was used. To predict cytomegalovirus infection status, the study brought together high-throughput TCR immunosequencing, statistical association of individual TCRs with disease status, and machine learning. A later analysis re-examined previously published TCR beta repertoires from 500 to 700 donors and added high-resolution HLA genotyping to investigate patterns of TCR occurrence. Rather than using new phenotypic data, the later analysis identified candidate immune exposures from TCR beta sequences and from how often those sequences occurred across donors. To decide whether each TCR beta V gene segment behaved as functional or pseudogenic, an earlier analysis of approximately 620 of the donors relied on high-throughput TCR beta sequencing. Donor age, sex, ethnicity and CMV serostatus were compiled together with the repertoire data. Genome-wide SNP genotypes for about 65% of the roughly 670 donors were used in a later genetic analysis, which treated that subset as a discovery cohort. All discovery cohort repertoires had been generated using a single sequencing platform. Both class I and class II loci were covered by HLA typing, at four-digit resolution. Typing coverage varied by locus: about 620-630 donors for A, B, C, DRB1 and DQB1; more than 500 for DQA1; more than 600 for DPA1; roughly 450 for DPB1. Because of strong linkage in the cohort, a handful of DR-DQ haplotypes were treated as single units for association and clustering. Among several hundred genotyped donors of the cohort, an average of about 220,000 unique TCR beta nucleotide sequences was sequenced per donor, of which 15% to 20% were non-productive.

Receptor libraries were prepared by the immunoSEQ multiplex PCR assay. For the multiplex PCR, a mixture combining 60 forward primers for TCR Vbeta segments and 13 reverse primers for TCR Jbeta segments was used. A multiplex PCR assay on genomic DNA amplified the CDR3 region of rearranged TCR beta genes. The amplified TCR beta libraries were sequenced on the Illumina HiSeq System as 87-base-pair reads. Turning to the authors' computational methods: In a later analysis, some 80 million unique TCR beta chains were counted across the 650 to 700 repertoires, and about 9.9 million of these chains were shared by at least two donors. A nearest-neighbor algorithm error-corrected the raw reads and collapsed the reads into unique sequences, merging closely related sequences to remove PCR and sequencing errors. CDR3 sequences were aligned to IMGT reference sequences to assign V, D and J gene segments. For a sequence to be retained, a match of at least six nucleotides was required to both a V gene segment and a J gene segment. Rearrangements were called productive when the CDR3 lacked stop codons and stayed in frame with V and J; all others were non-productive. Following IMGT convention, CDR3 was defined as the stretch from the second conserved V-encoded cysteine to the conserved J-encoded phenylalanine. Sequences without an unambiguous match to a single V gene segment were excluded from the earlier analysis of about 600 of the donors. An earlier analysis of 500 to 600 of the donors classified V segments as functional when productive rearrangements were above 56.7% and as segregating when the standard deviation between donors was above 5%. A statistical classification framework was built to diagnose cytomegalovirus status from the catalog of TCR beta chain sequences. V and J gene assignment, in a later analysis, came from comparing TCR nucleotide sequences with IMGT/GENE-DB human TR gene sequences. The TCRdist pipeline was used in a later analysis to assign CDR3 sequences and most-parsimonious VDJ recombination scenarios. In a later analysis, each TCR beta chain was defined by its CDR3 amino acid sequence together with its V-gene family, and reads lacking a unique V-gene family were excluded. To address suspected cross-contamination and a sequencing artifact, a later analysis removed roughly 640 highly shared, low-generation-probability nucleotide sequences. In a later analysis, a clonal expansion index was calculated for each public chain from normalized within-repertoire ranks of inferred template counts. In a later analysis, generation probabilities were computed using a VDJ recombination model fitted to out-of-frame rearrangements, and the results were checked against IGoR. Hypergeometric tests were used in a later analysis to score TCR-TCR, TCR-HLA and TCR-CMV co-occurrence, with a repertoire-size bias correction applied to the TCR pairs. In a later analysis, false discovery rates were estimated by permuting HLA or CMV assignments 20 times. In a later analysis, co-occurring TCRs were grouped using DBSCAN, and TCRdist sequence similarity was added for clustering within HLA-allele-positive subsets. Repertoires with fewer than 30,000 or more than 120,000 public chains, plus five repertoires with anomalous nucleotide sharing, were excluded from co-occurrence clustering. This immuneACCESS table, as held by TCRdb, lists in-frame sequences with V and J called but not all clones. Of the missing ones, under half trace to an unresolved V gene in checked studies; the others have no known cause. V and J calls and clone size follow that table, whereas D and trimming were derived from the DNA. The table for this sample lists around 120,000 clones; approximately 81% of them were counted only once. Jointly, the top ten make up roughly 2% of the sample.

Results the study describes overall, beyond this receptor: The study listed approximately 150 TCR beta chains as associated with cytomegalovirus. A later analysis found that HLA-associated TCR beta chains were more clonally expanded and had lower generation probabilities than equally common non-associated chains. Specific HLA alleles were associated with 15,000 to 20,000 TCR beta sequences at a false discovery rate of 0.05 in a later analysis. A further reported finding was that TCR beta sequences accurately predicted the HLA-A and HLA-B alleles for most subjects in the first cohort. The classifier was reported to diagnose cytomegalovirus status with high specificity and sensitivity in both the original cohort and the validation cohort. According to a later analysis, parvovirus B19, influenza, CMV and Epstein-Barr virus appeared linked to several top co-occurrence clusters. In vitro tests confirmed that three of the cytomegalovirus-associated TCR beta chains recognize cytomegalovirus antigens. Presence/absence analyses assumed roughly uniform sequencing depth across donors, an assumption that may not hold. In a later analysis, most CMV-associated TCR beta chains were found to appear HLA-restricted, with HLA associations seemingly driven largely by CMV exposure. Immune exposure information for the cohort was limited to CMV serostatus. HLA typing was unavailable for some donors at each locus, so association tests used only the typed subset. Broadly in line with IMGT annotations, most TCR beta V segments showed up in productive rearrangements about 90% or about 30% of the time in an earlier analysis of approximately 600 of the donors. Only TCR beta chains were sequenced in this cohort, and the absence of alpha or paired-chain data limited detectable features. It was suggested by the authors that the approach could potentially be generalized to other disease states and immunological phenotypes. In a later genetic analysis, a missense DCLRE1C variant was associated with V-gene and J-gene trimming of TCR beta chains, and the association was replicated in an independent cohort. When HLA alleles, especially DR and DQ, strongly co-occurred, attributing TCR associations to individual alleles was difficult. According to a later analysis, TCR association rates differed among HLA loci, with DRB1 alleles showing the most associated TCRs and HLA-C alleles showing the fewest. In a later genetic analysis, fewer N-insertions in productive TCRs were reported among donors in an Asian-associated ancestry cluster than the roughly 670-donor mean. A cluster of highly shared sequence variants was judged likely to represent a technical artifact of the sequencing pipeline. Most TCR sequences were observed very rarely across donors, whereas some public TCRs were present in many individuals. Because the 87-base-pair reads could not distinguish some IMGT-functional V segments, including TRBV6-2 and TRBV6-3, those segments were excluded. Linkage disequilibrium might explain the correlated functional status among segregating V segments, but an unknown experimental factor could not be ruled out. Because counts were too low, seventeen rarely observed V segments, including chromosome 9 orphons, were left out of the earlier analysis of several hundred of the donors.

Spanning cysteine to phenylalanine, the CDR3 consists of 15 amino acids. The read is trimmed to its CDR3 DNA, 45 bases read in frame from base 1. CDR1 and CDR2 are read off the germline V gene as SNHLY and FYNNEI. V ends up 8 bases short and J 6 bases short, with an unmatched junction base count of 11. In total, more than 500 healthy bone marrow donors made up the cohort. At the time of sampling, every cohort member was nominally healthy, though immune exposures that went unrecorded were likely present. The donor was CMV seronegative and was included in the group of several hundred seronegative cohort members. A peripheral blood sample was provided by each donor, and peripheral blood mononuclear cells were used for TCR beta sequencing. The Qiagen DNeasy Blood Extraction Kit was used to extract genomic DNA from the blood cell samples.

The rearrangement combines TRBV2 with TRBJ2-1; the central 9 bases match TRBD1. This receptor was taken from a man aged 18 to 29 in good health and CMV-seronegative. The sample consisted of PBMCs. The DNA sequence follows: TGTGCCAGCGGGAAGGAACAGGGGGCGCCCAATGAGCAGTTCTTC. Its translation is CASGKEQGAPNEQFF.